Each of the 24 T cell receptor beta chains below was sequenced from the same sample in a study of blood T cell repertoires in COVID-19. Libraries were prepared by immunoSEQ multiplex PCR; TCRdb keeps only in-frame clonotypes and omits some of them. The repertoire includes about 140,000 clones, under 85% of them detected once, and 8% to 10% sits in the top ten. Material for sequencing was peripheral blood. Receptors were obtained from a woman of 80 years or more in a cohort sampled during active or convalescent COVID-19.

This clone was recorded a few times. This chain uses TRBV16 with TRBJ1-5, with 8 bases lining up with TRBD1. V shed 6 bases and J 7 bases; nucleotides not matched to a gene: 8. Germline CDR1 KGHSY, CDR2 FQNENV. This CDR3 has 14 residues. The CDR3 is CASSQDRVGQPQHF. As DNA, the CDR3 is TGTGCCAGCAGTCAGGACAGGGTTGGCCAGCCCCAGCATTTT.

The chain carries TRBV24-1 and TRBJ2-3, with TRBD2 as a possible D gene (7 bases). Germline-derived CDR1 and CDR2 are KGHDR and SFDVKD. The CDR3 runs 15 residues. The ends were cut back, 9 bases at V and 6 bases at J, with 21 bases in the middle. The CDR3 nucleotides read TGTGCCACCTCGAAGGGGGGGGCTAATCTGGATACGCAGTATTTT. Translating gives CATSKGGANLDTQYF.

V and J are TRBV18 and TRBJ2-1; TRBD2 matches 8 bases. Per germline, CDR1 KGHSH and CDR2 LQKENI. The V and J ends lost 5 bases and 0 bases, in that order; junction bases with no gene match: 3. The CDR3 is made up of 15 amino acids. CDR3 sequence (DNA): TGTGCCAGCTCAACCAGCGGGGGCTCCTACAATGAGCAGTTCTTC. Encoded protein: CASSTSGGSYNEQFF.

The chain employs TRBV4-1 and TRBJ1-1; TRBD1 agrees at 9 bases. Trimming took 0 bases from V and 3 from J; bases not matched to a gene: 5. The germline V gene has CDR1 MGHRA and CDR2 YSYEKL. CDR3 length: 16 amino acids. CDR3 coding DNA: TGCGCCAGCAGCCAAGATCAACGGACAGGGGACACTGAAGCTTTCTTT. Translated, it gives CASSQDQRTGDTEAFF.

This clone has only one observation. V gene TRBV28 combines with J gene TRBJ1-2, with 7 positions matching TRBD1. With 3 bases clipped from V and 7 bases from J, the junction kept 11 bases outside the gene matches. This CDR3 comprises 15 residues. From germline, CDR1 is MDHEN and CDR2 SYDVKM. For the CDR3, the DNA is TGTGCCAGCAGTTTCCGTGGGCAGGGGGGAGTTGGCTACACCTTC. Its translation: CASSFRGQGGVGYTF.

The CDR3 sequence: CAFDLSGEKLFF. The CDR3 nucleotides read TGTGCCTTTGACCTGTCGGGTGAAAAACTGTTTTTT. The V and J genes are TRBV30 and TRBJ1-4, with D unresolved. The CDR3 totals 12 residues. Germline CDR1 GTSNPN, CDR2 SVGIG (reference sequence). Trimming left V 7 bases short and J 7 bases short, with 13 bases between.

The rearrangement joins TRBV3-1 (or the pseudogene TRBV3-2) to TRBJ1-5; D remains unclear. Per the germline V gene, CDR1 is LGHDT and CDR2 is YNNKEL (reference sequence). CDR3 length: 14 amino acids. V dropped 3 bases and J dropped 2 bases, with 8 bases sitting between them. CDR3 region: CASSQDGGNQPQHF. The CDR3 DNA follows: TGTGCCAGCAGCCAGGACGGGGGCAATCAGCCCCAGCATTTT.

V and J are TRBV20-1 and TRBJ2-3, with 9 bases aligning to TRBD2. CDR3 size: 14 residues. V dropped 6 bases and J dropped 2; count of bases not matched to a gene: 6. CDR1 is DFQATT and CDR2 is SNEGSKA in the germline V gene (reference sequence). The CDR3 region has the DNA TGCAGTGCAAGTGGGACTAGCATCACAGATACGCAGTATTTT. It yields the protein CSASGTSITDTQYF.

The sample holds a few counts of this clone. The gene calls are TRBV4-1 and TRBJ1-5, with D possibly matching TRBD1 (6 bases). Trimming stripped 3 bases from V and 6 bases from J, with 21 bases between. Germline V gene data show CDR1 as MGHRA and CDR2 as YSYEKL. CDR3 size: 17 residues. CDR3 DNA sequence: TGCGCCAGCAGCCACCAAGGAAGGCAGGGGATCCGTCAGCCCCAGCATTTT. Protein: CASSHQGRQGIRQPQHF.

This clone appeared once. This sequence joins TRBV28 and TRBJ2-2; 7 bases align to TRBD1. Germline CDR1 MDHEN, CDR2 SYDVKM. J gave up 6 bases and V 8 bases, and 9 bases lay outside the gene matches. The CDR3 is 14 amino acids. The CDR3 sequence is CASRQQGIAGELFF. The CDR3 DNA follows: TGTGCCAGCCGTCAACAGGGGATTGCCGGGGAGCTGTTTTTT. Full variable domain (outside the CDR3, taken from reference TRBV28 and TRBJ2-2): DVKVTQSSRYLVKRTGEKVFLECVQDMDHENMFWYRQDPGLGLRLIYFSYDVKMKEKGDIPEGYSVSREKKERFSLILESASTNQTSMYLCASRQQGIAGELFFGEGSRLTVL.

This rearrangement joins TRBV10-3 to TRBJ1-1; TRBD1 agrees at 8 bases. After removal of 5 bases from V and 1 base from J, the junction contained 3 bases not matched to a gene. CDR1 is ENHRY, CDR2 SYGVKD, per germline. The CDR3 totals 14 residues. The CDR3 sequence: CAISSGTGNTEAFF. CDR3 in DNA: TGTGCCATCAGTTCCGGGACAGGGAACACTGAAGCTTTCTTT.

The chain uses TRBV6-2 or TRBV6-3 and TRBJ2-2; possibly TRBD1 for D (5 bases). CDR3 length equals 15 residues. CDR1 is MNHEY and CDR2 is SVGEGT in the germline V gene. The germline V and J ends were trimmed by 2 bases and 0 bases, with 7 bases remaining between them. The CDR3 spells CASSYVRANTGELFF. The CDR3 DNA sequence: TGTGCCAGCAGTTACGTCAGGGCGAACACCGGGGAGCTGTTTTTT.

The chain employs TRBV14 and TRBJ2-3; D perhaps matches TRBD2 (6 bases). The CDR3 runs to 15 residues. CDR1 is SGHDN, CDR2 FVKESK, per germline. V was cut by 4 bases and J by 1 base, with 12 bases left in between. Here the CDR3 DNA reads TGTGCCAGCAGCCTCTTGGGCGGGGGCACAGATACGCAGTATTTT. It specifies CASSLLGGGTDTQYF.

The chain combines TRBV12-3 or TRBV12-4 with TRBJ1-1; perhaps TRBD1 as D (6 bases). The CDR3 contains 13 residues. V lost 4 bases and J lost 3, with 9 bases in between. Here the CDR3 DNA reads TGTGCCAGCAGTTGGGGGCGGCACACTGAAGCTTTCTTT. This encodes CASSWGRHTEAFF.

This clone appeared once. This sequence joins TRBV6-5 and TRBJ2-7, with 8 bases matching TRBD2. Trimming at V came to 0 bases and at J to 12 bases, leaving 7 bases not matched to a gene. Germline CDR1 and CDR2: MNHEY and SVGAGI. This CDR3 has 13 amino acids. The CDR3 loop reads CASSYSSGGRMYV. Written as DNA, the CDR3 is TGTGCCAGCAGTTACTCAAGCGGGGGCCGCATGTACGTC.

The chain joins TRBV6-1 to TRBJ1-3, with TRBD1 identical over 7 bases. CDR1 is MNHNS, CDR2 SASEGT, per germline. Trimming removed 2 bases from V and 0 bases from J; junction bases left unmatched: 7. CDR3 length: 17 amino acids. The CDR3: CASSENLQGVSGNTIYF. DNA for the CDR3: TGTGCCAGCAGTGAAAATTTGCAGGGGGTCTCTGGAAACACCATATATTTT.

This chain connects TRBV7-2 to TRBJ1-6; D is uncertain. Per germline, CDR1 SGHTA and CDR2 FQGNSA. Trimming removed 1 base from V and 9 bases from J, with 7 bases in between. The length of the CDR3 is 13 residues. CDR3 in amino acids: CASSLDHGSPLHF. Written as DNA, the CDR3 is TGTGCCAGCAGCTTAGACCACGGTTCACCCCTCCACTTT.

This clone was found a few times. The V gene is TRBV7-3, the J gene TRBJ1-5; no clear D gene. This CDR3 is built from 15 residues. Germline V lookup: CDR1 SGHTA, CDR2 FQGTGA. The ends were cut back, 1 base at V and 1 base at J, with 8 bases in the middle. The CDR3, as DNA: TGTGCCAGCAGCTTAAGTGGGCAGAGCAATCAGCCCCAGCATTTT. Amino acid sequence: CASSLSGQSNQPQHF. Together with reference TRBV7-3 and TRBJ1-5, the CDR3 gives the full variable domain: GAGVSQTPSNKVTEKGKYVELRCDPISGHTALYWYRQSLGQGPEFLIYFQGTGAADDSGLPNDRFFAVRPEGSVSTLKIQRTERGDSAVYLCASSLSGQSNQPQHFGDGTRLSIL.

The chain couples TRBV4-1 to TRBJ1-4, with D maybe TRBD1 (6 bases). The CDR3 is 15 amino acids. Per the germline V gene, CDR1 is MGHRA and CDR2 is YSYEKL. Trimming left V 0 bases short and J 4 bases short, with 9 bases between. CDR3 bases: TGCGCCAGCAGCCAAGAGGTCAGGGGTAATGAAAAACTGTTTTTT. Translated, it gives CASSQEVRGNEKLFF.

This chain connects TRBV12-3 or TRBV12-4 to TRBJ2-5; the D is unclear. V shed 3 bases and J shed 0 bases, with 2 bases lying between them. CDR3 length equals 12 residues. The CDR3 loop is CASSFYQETQYF. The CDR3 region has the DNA TGTGCCAGCAGTTTCTACCAAGAGACCCAGTACTTC.

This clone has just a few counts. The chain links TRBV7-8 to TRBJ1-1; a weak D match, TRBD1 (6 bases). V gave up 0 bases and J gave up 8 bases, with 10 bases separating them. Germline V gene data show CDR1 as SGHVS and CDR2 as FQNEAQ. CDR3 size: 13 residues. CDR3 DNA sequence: TGTGCCAGCAGCTTAGCGGACGGGACAGAAGCTTTCTTT. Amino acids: CASSLADGTEAFF.

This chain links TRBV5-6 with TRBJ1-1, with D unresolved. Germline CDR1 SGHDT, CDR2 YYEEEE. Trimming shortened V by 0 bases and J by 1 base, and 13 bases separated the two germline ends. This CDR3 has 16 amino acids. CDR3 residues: CASSLAPGSSNTEAFF. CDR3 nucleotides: TGTGCCAGCAGCTTGGCCCCCGGGAGCTCGAACACTGAAGCTTTCTTT.

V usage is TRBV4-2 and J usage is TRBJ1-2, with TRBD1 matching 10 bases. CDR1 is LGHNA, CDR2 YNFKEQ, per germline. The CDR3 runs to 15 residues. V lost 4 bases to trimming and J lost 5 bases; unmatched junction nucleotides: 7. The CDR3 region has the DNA TGTGCCAGCAGCCCTGGACAGGGGGGTTGGTATGGCTACACCTTC. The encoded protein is CASSPGQGGWYGYTF.

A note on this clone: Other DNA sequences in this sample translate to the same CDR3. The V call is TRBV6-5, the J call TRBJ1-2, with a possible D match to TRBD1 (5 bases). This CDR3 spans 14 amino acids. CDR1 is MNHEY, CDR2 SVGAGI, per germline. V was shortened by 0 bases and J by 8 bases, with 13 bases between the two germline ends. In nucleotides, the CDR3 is TGTGCCAGCAGTTACTCAGGGCAGGGTGGCGGCTACACCTTC. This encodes CASSYSGQGGGYTF.